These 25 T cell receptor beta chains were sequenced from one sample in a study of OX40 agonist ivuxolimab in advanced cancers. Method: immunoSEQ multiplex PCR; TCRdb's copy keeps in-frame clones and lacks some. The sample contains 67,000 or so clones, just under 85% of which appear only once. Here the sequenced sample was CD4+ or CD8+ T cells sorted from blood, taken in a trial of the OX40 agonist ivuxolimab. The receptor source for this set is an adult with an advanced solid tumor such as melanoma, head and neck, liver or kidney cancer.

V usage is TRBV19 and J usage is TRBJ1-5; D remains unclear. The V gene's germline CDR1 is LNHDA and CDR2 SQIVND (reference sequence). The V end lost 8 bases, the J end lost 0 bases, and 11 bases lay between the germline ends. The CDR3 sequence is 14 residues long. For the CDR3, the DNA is TGTGCCAGTGCCTCAGGCGTTAGCAATCAGCCCCAGCATTTT. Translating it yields CASASGVSNQPQHF.

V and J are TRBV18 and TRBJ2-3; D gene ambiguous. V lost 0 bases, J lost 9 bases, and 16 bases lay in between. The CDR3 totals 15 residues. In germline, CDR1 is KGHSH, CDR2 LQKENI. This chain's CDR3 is CASSPPAVTFATQYF. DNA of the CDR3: TGTGCCAGCTCACCACCGGCTGTAACGTTTGCGACGCAGTATTTT.

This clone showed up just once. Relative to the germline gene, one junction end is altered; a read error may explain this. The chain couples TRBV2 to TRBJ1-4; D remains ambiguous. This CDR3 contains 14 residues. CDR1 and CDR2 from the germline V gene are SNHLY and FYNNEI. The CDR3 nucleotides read TGTGCCAGCAGGGAAGAGGTTTTTAATGAAAAACTGTTTTTT. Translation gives CASREEVFNEKLFF.

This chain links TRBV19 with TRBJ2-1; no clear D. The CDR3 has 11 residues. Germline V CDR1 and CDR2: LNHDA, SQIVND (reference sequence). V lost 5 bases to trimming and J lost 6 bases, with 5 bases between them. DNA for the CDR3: TGTGCCAGTAGTGTCTTCAATGAGCAGTTCTTC. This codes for CASSVFNEQFF.

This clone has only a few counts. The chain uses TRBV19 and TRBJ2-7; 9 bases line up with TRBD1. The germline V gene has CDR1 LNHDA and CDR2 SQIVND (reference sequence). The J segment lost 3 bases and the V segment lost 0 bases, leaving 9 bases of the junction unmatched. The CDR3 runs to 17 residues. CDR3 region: CASSIDPPGQGVYEQYF. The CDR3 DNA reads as TGTGCCAGTAGTATAGATCCTCCGGGACAGGGTGTCTACGAGCAGTACTTC.

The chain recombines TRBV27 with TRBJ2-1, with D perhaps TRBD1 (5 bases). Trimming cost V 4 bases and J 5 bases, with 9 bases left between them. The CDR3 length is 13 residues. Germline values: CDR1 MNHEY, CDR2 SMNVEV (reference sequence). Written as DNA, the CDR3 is TGTGCCAGCAGTTGGGCAGGGAACAATGAGCAGTTCTTC. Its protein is CASSWAGNNEQFF.

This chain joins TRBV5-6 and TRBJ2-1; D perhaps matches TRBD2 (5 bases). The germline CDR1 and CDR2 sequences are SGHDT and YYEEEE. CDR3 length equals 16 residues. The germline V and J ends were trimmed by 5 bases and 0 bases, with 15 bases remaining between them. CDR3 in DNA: TGTGCCAGCAGGGCGGTAGCGAAAAGCTCCTACAATGAGCAGTTCTTC. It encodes CASRAVAKSSYNEQFF.

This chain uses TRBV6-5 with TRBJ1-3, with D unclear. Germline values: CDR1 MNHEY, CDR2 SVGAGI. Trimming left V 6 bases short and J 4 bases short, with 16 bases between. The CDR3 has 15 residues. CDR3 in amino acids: CASSSAEGAGNTIYF. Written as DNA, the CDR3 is TGTGCCAGCAGCTCCGCAGAGGGAGCCGGAAACACCATATATTTT.

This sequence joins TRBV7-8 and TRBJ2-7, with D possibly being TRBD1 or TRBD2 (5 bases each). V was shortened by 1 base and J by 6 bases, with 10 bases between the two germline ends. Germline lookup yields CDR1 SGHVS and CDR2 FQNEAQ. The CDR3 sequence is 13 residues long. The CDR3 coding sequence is TGTGCCAGCAGCTTAGACGGGACCGGCGAGCAGTACTTC. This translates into CASSLDGTGEQYF.

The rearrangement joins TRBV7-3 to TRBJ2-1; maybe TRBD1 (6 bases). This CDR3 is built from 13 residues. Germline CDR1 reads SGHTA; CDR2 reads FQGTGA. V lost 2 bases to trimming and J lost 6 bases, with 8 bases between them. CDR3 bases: TGTGCCAGCAGCTTACTGACAGGCAATGAGCAGTTCTTC. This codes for CASSLLTGNEQFF.

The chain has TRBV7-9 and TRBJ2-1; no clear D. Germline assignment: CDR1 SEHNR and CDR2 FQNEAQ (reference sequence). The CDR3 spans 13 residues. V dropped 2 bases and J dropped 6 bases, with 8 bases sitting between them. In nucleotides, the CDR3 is TGTGCCAGCAGCTTAAGTTTTGTCAATGAGCAGTTCTTC. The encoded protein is CASSLSFVNEQFF.

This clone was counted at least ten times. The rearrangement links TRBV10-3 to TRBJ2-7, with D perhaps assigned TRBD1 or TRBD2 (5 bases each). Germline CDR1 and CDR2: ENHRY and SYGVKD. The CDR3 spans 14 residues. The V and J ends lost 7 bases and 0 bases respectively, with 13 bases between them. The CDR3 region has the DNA TGTGCCATCAAGGGGACGGCGGTCTCCTACGAGCAGTACTTC. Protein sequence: CAIKGTAVSYEQYF.

CDR3 sequence (DNA): TGTGCCAGCAGCGCCCGACTAGCGGCGAACACCGGGGAGCTGTTTTTT. Protein sequence: CASSARLAANTGELFF. The V call is TRBV9, the J call TRBJ2-2, with TRBD2 identical over 9 bases. The CDR3 totals 16 residues. The germline V gene has CDR1 SGDLS and CDR2 YYNGEE. The V gene end was trimmed by 3 bases and the J gene end by 0 bases; junction bases not matched to a gene: 3.

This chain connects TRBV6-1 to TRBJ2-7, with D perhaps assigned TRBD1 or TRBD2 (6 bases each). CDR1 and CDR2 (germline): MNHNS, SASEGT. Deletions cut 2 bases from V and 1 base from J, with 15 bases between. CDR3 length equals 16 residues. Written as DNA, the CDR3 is TGTGCCAGCAGTGAATTGGGGGCAGGGACTTCCTACGAGCAGTACTTC. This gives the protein CASSELGAGTSYEQYF.

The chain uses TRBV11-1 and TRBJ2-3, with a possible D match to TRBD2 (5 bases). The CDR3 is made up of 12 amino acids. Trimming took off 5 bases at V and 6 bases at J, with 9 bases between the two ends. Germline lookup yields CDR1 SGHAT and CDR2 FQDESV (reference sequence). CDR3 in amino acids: CASSDRGDTQYF. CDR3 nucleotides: TGTGCCAGCAGCGATAGAGGGGATACGCAGTATTTT.

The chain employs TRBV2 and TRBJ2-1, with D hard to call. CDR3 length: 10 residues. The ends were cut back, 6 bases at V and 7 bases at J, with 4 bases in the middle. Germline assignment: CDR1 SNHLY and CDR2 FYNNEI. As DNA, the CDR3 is TGTGCCAGCAGCGGTAATGAGCAGTTCTTC. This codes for CASSGNEQFF.

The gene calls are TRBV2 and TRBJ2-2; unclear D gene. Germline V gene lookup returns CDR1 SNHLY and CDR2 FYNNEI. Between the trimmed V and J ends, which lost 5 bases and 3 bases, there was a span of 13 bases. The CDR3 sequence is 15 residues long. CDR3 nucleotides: TGTGCCAGCAGTCCCCCAAGGGCTGACACCGGGGAGCTGTTTTTT. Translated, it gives CASSPPRADTGELFF.

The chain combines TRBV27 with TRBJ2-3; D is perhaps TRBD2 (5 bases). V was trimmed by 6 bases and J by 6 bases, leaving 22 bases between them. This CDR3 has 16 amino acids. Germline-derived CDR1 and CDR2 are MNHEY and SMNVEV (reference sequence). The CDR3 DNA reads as TGTGCCAGCAGCCGCCCCGGGATCATATCCGAGGATACGCAGTATTTT. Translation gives CASSRPGIISEDTQYF.

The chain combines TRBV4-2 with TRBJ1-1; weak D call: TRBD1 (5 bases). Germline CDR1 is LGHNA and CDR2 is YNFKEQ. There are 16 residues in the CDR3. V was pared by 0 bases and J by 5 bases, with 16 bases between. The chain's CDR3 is CASSQDLQGSGTEAFF. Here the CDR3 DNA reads TGTGCCAGCAGCCAAGACCTGCAGGGTTCGGGGACTGAAGCTTTCTTT.

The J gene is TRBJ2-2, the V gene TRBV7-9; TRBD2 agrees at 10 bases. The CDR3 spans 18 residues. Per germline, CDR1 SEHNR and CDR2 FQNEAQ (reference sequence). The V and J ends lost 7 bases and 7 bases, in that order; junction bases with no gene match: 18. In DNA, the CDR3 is TGTGCCAGCACCACTCCAAAGCGGGAGGGGGTTTTTGACGGGGAGCTGTTTTTT. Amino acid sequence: CASTTPKREGVFDGELFF.

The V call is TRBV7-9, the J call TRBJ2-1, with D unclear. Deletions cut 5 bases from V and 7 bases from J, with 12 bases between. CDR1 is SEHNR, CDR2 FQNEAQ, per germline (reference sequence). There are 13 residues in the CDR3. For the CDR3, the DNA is TGTGCCAGCAGCAAAGGGCTAGATAATGAGCAGTTCTTC. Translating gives CASSKGLDNEQFF.

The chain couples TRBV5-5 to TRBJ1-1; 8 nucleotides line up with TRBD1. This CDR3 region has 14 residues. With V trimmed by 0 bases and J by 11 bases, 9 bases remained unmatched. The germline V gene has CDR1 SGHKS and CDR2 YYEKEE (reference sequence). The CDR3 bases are TGTGCCAGCAGCTTGGGGCAGGGGGCTTCAGGGGCTTTCTTT. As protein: CASSLGQGASGAFF.

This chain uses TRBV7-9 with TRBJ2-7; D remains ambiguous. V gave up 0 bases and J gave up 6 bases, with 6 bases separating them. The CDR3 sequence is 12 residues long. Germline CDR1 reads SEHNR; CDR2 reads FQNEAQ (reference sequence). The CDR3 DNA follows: TGTGCCAGCAGCTTAGCGCCGGGCGAGCAGTACTTC. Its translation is CASSLAPGEQYF.

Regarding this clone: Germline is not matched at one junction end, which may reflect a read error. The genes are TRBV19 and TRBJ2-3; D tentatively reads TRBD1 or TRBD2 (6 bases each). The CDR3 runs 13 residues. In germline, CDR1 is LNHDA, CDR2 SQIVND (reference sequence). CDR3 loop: CASSIAEGDSVHF. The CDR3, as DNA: TGTGCCAGTAGTATAGCGGAGGGGGACTCGGTTCATTTT.

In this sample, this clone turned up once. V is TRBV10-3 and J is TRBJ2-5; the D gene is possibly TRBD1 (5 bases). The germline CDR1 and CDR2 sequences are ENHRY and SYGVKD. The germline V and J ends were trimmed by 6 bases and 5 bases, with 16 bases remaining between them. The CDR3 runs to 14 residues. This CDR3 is CAISPSGIRETQYF. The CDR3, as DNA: TGTGCCATCAGCCCTTCAGGGATACGGGAGACCCAGTACTTC.